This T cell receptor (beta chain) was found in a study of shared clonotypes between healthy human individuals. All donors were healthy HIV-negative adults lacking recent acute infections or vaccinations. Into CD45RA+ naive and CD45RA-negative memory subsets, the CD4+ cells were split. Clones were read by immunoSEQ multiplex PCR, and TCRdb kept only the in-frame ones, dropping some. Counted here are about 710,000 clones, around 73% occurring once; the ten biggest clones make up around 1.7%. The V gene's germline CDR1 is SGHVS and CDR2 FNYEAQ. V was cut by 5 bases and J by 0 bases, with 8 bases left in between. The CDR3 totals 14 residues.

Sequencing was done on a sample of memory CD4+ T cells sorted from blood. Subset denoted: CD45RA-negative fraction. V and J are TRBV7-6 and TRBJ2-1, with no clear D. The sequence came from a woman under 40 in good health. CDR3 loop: CASSPLGSYNEQFF. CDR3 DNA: TGTGCCAGCAGCCCCCTAGGCTCCTACAATGAGCAGTTCTTC.